This T cell receptor beta chain was retrieved from a study of shared clonotypes between healthy human individuals (dated by TCRdb to the early 2020s). Study-wide context: A couple of women and a few men aged 18 to 49 years were included in the cohort. Per donor, three plates each were used for CD4 naive and CD4 memory, two for CD8 naive, and one for CD8 memory. The study deeply sequenced blood TCR repertoires of five healthy adults to estimate repertoire size and the extent of clonotype sharing between individuals. To increase sequencing depth and limit assay-specific biases, TCR repertoire library preparation and sequencing were carried out by different laboratories using diverse techniques. Per donor, leukapheresis produced somewhere between about 0.8 and 9 billion PBMCs.

Healthy HIV-negative adults with no recently reported acute infections or vaccinations were included as donors. Every donor was a Caucasian adult residing in Nashville, Tennessee, USA. CD4+ T cells were enriched by magnetic negative selection; naive cells were then positively selected on CD45RA, and the negative fraction formed the memory subset. After blood collection by leukapheresis, PBMCs were isolated using Ficoll-Histopaque density gradient centrifugation and then cryopreserved in the vapor phase of liquid nitrogen. Analytical flow cytometry was used to check the purity and quantity of each magnetically sorted T cell population. Genomic DNA was isolated from every sorted fraction and measured by UV absorbance on a Nanodrop 2000c. Using the deep immunoSEQ assay, TCR CDR3 regions were amplified from genomic DNA by multiplex PCR. Extracted genomic DNA from each cell subset was distributed evenly across all wells of several immunoSEQ 96-well plates, and each plate was treated as a replicate. For sorted subsets, each replicate PCR was loaded with 200 ng genomic DNA, equivalent to roughly 30,000 T cell genomes. The purified libraries were quantified using a Qubit 3.0 fluorometer, sized with a Bioanalyzer 2100, and then quantified again using the KAPA Library Quantification kit. A separate single-read 150-cycle Illumina NextSeq 550 flow cell was used to sequence each immunoSEQ 96-well plate. The paper's data handling went like this. The immunoSEQ output contained only junctional sequences without quality scores, so filtering could not match that applied to full-length reads. To assign V/J genes and CDR3, sequences were annotated using PyIR, a Python wrapper for IgBLAST v1.9, with IMGT germline references. Reads were removed for weak V/J assignments (E-value above 1e-6), missing CDR3, stop codons, out-of-frame junctions, or ambiguous translated residues. V3J clonotypes were defined by identical inferred V gene, J gene, and CDR3 amino acid sequence. Percentage overlap between repertoires was computed as shared unique clonotypes divided by the size of the smaller repertoire. Repertoire richness was assessed with RTK rarefaction, the Chao1 estimator, and Recon v2.1 estimates of unobserved clonotypes. For all TCRbeta clonotypes obtained by the gDNA method from a few donors, generation probabilities were computed with OLGA. Sourced from immuneACCESS, this table was stored by TCRdb with only in-frame sequences that have V and J called. A share of the clones is absent; for the studies checked, an unresolved V gene accounts for under half, and the remainder has no known explanation. V, J and clone size are those of that table, while D and trimming were read from the DNA. The sample table lists approximately 1,500,000 clones, 95% to 97% of them with a count of one. The ten biggest clones cover roughly 1.2% of the sample.

On this clone itself: There is no known antigen for this receptor. Base qualities were left out, and no much larger clone turns up one base away.

What the authors observed across the whole study: Clonotypes shared by all four sorted-subset donors showed higher generation probabilities than non-shared clonotypes. Because the study included only a small number of donors, the genetic and exposure-history diversity represented was limited. Sampling was limited to blood, and TCR repertoires in tissue likely differ from TCR repertoires in blood. Sharing across a few donors was observed for about 5% of naive CD4, around 3.5% of naive CD8, 2% to 2.5% of memory CD4, and about 0.38% of memory CD8 clonotypes. Pairwise subsampling indicated that sequencing depth was expected to affect the degree of clonotype sharing among donors. Naive subsets generally had larger estimated clonotype richness than memory subsets. Incomplete sequencing was indicated by rarefaction of sorted-subset datasets, despite the large sequencing depth.

V loses 6 bases of germline sequence and J loses 4 bases, and the interval between the two ends is 16 bases. From a lookup of the germline V gene (reference sequence), CDR1 and CDR2 are LNHDA and SQIVND. The CDR3, from cysteine to phenylalanine, totals 15 residues. Here the CDR3 DNA is all that survives: 45 bases in frame from base 1. The sequenced material came from naive CD4+ T cells sorted from blood. Read against the paper, the sample's cell subset or site label means: CD45RA+ positively selected. The rearrangement joined TRBV19 to TRBJ2-1; TRBD2 might be the D gene, on 8 matching bases. The origin of this receptor is a man younger than 45 in good health. The CDR3 region reads CASSGRGLSYNEQFF. The DNA sequence is TGTGCCAGTAGCGGGAGGGGGCTAAGTTACAATGAGCAGTTCTTC.